A single T cell receptor beta chain is shown here with its context. The sample comes from a study of early stage breast cancer tumors. Study-wide context: About 70% of the 16 invasive tumors were ER+, PR+ and HER2-.

V gave up 4 bases and J gave up 1 base; unmatched junction bases: 10. The CDR3 has 17 amino acids. The germline gives CDR1 MNHNS, CDR2 SASEGT. Clones were sequenced by immunoSEQ multiplex PCR, and TCRdb holds only the in-frame ones, with some missing. The sample shows 27,000 or so clones, 70% to 90% of them seen only once. The rearrangement links TRBV6-1 to TRBJ2-3, with 8 positions matching TRBD1. Source material: blood. The TCR comes from a person aged 45-60 years with breast cancer. The CDR3 DNA follows: TGTGCCAGCAGTGCATCGACCGGGACAGGCGGCACAGATACGCAGTATTTT. Residues: CASSASTGTGGTDTQYF.